This TCR beta chain was profiled in a study of beta chain features in type 1 diabetes. Every bit of the isolated RNA underwent reverse transcription, so sequencing read expressed TCRB transcripts. Clones were read by immunoSEQ multiplex PCR, and TCRdb kept only the in-frame ones, dropping some. The table includes 150,000 or so clones, roughly 11% detected once. The CDR3 is made up of 14 amino acids. CDR1 is SGHAT and CDR2 is FQNNGV in the germline V gene. The trim removed 6 bases at V and 9 bases at J, leaving 11 bases unmatched. CD4+ naive, central memory, regulatory and stem cell-like memory subsets were isolated by sorting on CD45RO/CCR7/CD25/CD127/CD95/CD27. Purities in excess of 95% were seen in all sorted populations. The sample holds a few counts of this clone.

Sequencing used central memory CD4+ T cells from blood. This sequence was found in a man aged 18 to 30 in good health. The chain employs TRBV11-2 and TRBJ2-1; 7 bases map to TRBD2. The CDR3: CASSRLAINLEQFF. In nucleotides, the CDR3 is TGTGCCAGCAGTAGACTAGCAATAAATCTTGAGCAGTTCTTC.